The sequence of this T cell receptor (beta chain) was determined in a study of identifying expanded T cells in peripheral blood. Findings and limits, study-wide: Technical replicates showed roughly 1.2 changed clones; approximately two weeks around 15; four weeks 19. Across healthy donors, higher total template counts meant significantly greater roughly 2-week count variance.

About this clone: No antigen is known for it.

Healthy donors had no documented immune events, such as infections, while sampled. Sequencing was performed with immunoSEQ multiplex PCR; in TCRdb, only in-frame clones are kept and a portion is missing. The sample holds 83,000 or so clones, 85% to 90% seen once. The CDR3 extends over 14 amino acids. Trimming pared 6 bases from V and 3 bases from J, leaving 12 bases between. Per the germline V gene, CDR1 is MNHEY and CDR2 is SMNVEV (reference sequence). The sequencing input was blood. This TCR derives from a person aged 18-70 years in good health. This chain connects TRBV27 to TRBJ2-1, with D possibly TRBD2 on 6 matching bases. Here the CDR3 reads CASSRDLYYNEQFF. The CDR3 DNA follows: TGTGCCAGCAGCCGGGACTTATACTACAATGAGCAGTTCTTC.